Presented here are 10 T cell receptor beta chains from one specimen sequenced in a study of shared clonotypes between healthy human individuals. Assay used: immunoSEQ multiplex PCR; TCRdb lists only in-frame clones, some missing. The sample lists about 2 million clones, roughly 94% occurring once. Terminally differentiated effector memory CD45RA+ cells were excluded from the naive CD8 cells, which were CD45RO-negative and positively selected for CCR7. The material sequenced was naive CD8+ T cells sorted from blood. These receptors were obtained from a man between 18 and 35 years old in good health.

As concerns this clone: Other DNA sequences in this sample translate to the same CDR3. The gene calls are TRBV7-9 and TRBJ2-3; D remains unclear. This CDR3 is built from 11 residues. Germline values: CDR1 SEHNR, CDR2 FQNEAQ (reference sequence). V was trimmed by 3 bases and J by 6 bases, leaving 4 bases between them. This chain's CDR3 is CASSLIDTQYF. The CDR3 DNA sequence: TGTGCCAGCAGCTTGATCGATACGCAGTATTTT. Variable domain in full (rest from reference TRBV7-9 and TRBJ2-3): DTGVSQNPRHKITKRGQNVTFRCDPISEHNRLYWYRQTLGQGPEFLTYFQNEAQLEKSRLLSDRFSAERPKGSFSTLEIQRTEQGDSAMYLCASSLIDTQYFGPGTRLTVL.

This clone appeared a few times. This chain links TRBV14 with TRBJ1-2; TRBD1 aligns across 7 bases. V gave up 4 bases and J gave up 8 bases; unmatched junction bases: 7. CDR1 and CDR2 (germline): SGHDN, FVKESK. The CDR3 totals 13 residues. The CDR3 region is CASSLDRDGGYTF. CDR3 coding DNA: TGTGCCAGCAGCCTCGACAGGGATGGCGGCTACACCTTC.

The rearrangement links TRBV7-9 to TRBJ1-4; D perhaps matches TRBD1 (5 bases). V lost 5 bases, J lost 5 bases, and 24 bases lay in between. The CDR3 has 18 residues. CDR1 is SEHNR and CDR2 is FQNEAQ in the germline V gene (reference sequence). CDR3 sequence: CASSLPTVTHLLNEKLFF. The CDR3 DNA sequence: TGTGCCAGCAGCCTCCCGACAGTAACGCATCTCCTAAATGAAAAACTGTTTTTT.

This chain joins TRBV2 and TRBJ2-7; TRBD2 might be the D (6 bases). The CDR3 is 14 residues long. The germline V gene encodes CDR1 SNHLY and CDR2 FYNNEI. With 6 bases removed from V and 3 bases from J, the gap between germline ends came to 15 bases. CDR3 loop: CASSDSGVNYEQYF. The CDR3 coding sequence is TGTGCCAGCAGCGATTCGGGGGTTAACTACGAGCAGTACTTC.

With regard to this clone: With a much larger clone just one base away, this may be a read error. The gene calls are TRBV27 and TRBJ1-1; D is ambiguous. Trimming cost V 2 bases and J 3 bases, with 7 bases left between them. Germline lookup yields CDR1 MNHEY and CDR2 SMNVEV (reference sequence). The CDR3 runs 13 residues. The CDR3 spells CASSLGVDTEAFF. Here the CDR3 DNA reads TGTGCCAGCAGTTTAGGGGTGGACACTGAAGCTTTCTTT.

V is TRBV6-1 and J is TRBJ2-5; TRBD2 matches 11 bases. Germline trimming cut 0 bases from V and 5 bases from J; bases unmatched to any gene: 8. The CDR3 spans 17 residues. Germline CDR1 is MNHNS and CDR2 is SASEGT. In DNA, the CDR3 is TGTGCCAGCAGTGAAGCGGTAGCGGGGGGGCCCTGGGAGACCCAGTACTTC. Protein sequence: CASSEAVAGGPWETQYF.

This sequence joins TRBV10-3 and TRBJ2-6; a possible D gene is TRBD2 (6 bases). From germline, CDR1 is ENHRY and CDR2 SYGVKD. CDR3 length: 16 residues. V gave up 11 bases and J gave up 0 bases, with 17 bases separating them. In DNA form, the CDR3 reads TGTGCCTTAAACCGGGAGCCTTCCTCTGGGGCCAACGTCCTGACTTTC. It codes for CALNREPSSGANVLTF.

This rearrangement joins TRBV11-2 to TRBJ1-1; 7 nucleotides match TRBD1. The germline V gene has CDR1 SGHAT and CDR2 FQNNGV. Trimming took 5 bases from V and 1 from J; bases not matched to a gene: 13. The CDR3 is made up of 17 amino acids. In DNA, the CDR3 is TGTGCCAGCAGCCTTCGGACAGGCTGGGGGACGAACACTGAAGCTTTCTTT. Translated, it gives CASSLRTGWGTNTEAFF. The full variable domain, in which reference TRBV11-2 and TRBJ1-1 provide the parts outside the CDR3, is EAGVAQSPRYKIIEKRQSVAFWCNPISGHATLYWYQQILGQGPKLLIQFQNNGVVDDSQLPKDRFSAERLKGVDSTLKIQPAKLEDSAVYLCASSLRTGWGTNTEAFFGQGTRLTVV.

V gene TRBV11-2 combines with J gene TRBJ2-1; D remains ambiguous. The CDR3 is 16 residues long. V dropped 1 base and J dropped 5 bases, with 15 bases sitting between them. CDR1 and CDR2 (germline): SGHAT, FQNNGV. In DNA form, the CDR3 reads TGTGCCAGCAGCTTAGTGTTGGGATTTAAAAACAATGAGCAGTTCTTC. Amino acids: CASSLVLGFKNNEQFF.

In DNA form, the CDR3 reads TGTGCCAGCAGACACGGGACAGACTACGAGCAGTACTTC. The encoded protein is CASRHGTDYEQYF. J is TRBJ2-7 and V is TRBV27; 7 bases are a match to TRBD1. With 6 bases clipped from V and 3 bases from J, the junction kept 5 bases outside the gene matches. The CDR3 loop spans 13 amino acids. Germline V CDR1 and CDR2: MNHEY, SMNVEV (reference sequence).